Below are 32 T cell receptor beta chains sequenced from a single sample in a study of T cells after yellow fever vaccination. A single record per CDR3 protein comes from TCRdb applying MiXCR to the 5' RACE reads. The sample shows 300,000 to 350,000 distinct CDR3 sequences, 3.5% to 4.5% of them seen only once. The sample in question was PBMCs, obtained 15 days after the yellow fever booster vaccination. The receptors come from a young man who received the YFV17D yellow fever vaccine.

This clonotype was detected a few times. This chain joins TRBV20-1 and TRBJ2-3; D possibly corresponds to TRBD2 (7 bases). The V gene lost 7 bases and the J gene lost 0 bases, with 11 bases spanning the gap. There are 13 residues in the CDR3. Germline loops: CDR1 DFQATT, CDR2 SNEGSKA (reference sequence). CDR3 region: CSEGGGSTDTQYF. The CDR3, as DNA: TGCAGTGAAGGGGGGGGGAGCACAGATACGCAGTATTTT.

The V gene is TRBV6-5, the J gene TRBJ1-1; tentative D call: TRBD1 (6 bases). The CDR3 loop spans 14 amino acids. Per the germline V gene, CDR1 is MNHEY and CDR2 is SVGAGI. V was cut by 2 bases and J by 5 bases, with 12 bases left in between. Here the CDR3 reads CASSYTTGWTEAFF. The CDR3 bases are TGTGCCAGCAGTTACACAACAGGGTGGACTGAAGCTTTCTTT.

This clonotype was observed a few times. This sequence joins TRBV18 and TRBJ1-4; 8 bases map to TRBD1. This CDR3 spans 14 amino acids. Germline CDR1 and CDR2: KGHSH and LQKENI. Trimming took 7 bases from V and 8 from J; bases not matched to a gene: 9. The CDR3 loop is CASWSDRVGEKLFF. CDR3 DNA: TGTGCCAGCTGGTCGGACAGGGTCGGAGAAAAACTGTTTTTT.

CDR3 sequence reads: CSARAVGGTTEAFF. Written as DNA, the CDR3 is TGCAGTGCTAGAGCTGTGGGGGGCACCACTGAAGCTTTCTTT. V is TRBV20-1 and J is TRBJ1-1, with D possibly TRBD1 on 6 matching bases. V was pared by 1 base and J by 4 bases, with 13 bases between. CDR1 is DFQATT and CDR2 is SNEGSKA in the germline V gene (reference sequence). This CDR3 contains 14 residues.

With regard to this clonotype: A much larger clone lies one base from this, so it may be a read error. The chain links TRBV5-1 to TRBJ2-2; tentatively, D is TRBD2 (6 bases). Germline V lookup: CDR1 SGHRS, CDR2 YFSETQ. The CDR3 spans 13 residues. The CDR3 sequence: CASSLEGGGELIF. CDR3 DNA: TGCGCCAGCAGCTTGGAGGGAGGCGGGGAGCTGATTTTT.

With respect to this clonotype: A read error is possible here, since a much larger clone lies one base away. The V and J genes are TRBV4-1 and TRBJ1-2, with D possibly being TRBD1 (5 bases). V lost 6 bases, J lost 5 bases, and 13 bases lay in between. Per the germline V gene, CDR1 is MGHRA and CDR2 is YSYEKL. The CDR3 has 13 amino acids. CDR3: CASRSAKGYGYTF. CDR3 in DNA: TGCGCCAGCAGATCTGCAAAGGGGTATGGCTACACCTTC.

This clonotype was seen only a few times. This chain uses TRBV7-8 with TRBJ1-1; D gene unclear. The CDR3 is 13 amino acids. Germline CDR1 and CDR2: SGHVS and FQNEAQ. Between the trimmed V and J ends, which lost 3 bases and 3 bases, there was a span of 8 bases. The CDR3 DNA reads TGTGCCAGCAGCTTGGGCCGTTACACTGAAGCTTTCTTT. Translation gives CASSLGRYTEAFF.

This clonotype was observed at least ten times. The chain employs TRBV7-9 and TRBJ1-5, with D possibly TRBD1 on 5 matching bases. The V and J ends lost 5 bases and 2 bases respectively, with 13 bases between them. The germline V gene encodes CDR1 SEHNR and CDR2 FQNEAQ (reference sequence). This CDR3 has 15 residues. The CDR3 spells CASSPGVRGNQPQHF. The CDR3 DNA follows: TGTGCCAGCAGCCCGGGGGTCCGGGGCAATCAGCCCCAGCATTTT.

The sample holds many counts of this clonotype. J is TRBJ1-1 and V is TRBV24-1, with unresolved D. V dropped 4 bases and J dropped 3 bases, with 8 bases sitting between them. CDR1 is KGHDR and CDR2 is SFDVKD in the germline V gene. CDR3 size: 13 residues. The CDR3 reads CATSDWEHTEAFF. In DNA, the CDR3 is TGTGCCACCAGTGACTGGGAGCACACTGAAGCTTTCTTT.

The chain couples TRBV4-3 to TRBJ2-2; D perhaps matches TRBD2 (5 bases). The CDR3 has 17 amino acids. Germline V lookup: CDR1 LGHNA, CDR2 YSLEER. Trimming cost V 2 bases and J 0 bases, with 13 bases left between them. CDR3 DNA: TGCGCCAGCAGCCAAATGGCGACTACCACGAACACCGGGGAGCTGTTTTTT. It translates to CASSQMATTTNTGELFF.

This clonotype was seen at least ten times. The chain employs TRBV7-2 and TRBJ2-5, with TRBD2 as a possible D gene (5 bases). CDR1 is SGHTA and CDR2 is FQGNSA in the germline V gene. V lost 3 bases, J lost 5 bases, and 13 bases lay in between. This CDR3 has 14 residues. CDR3: CASSLRPSRETQYF. CDR3 nucleotides: TGTGCCAGCAGCTTGAGGCCTAGCCGGGAGACCCAGTACTTC. Drawing the rest from reference TRBV7-2 and TRBJ2-5, the complete variable domain is GAGVSQSPSNKVTEKGKDVELRCDPISGHTALYWYRQSLGQGLEFLIYFQGNSAPDKSGLPSDRFSAERTGGSVSTLTIQRTQQEDSAVYLCASSLRPSRETQYFGPGTRLLVL.

The sample holds many counts of this clonotype. The V call is TRBV6-5, the J call TRBJ2-6, with a possible D match to TRBD2 (5 bases). This CDR3 spans 13 amino acids. Germline CDR1 and CDR2: MNHEY and SVGAGI. Trimming left V 7 bases short and J 4 bases short, with 8 bases between. CDR3 bases: TGTGCCAGCACCCGAGGGGGGGCCAACGTCCTGACTTTC. Its translation is CASTRGGANVLTF.

This clonotype was counted many times. The gene calls are TRBV20-1 and TRBJ1-5; D is undetermined. This CDR3 region has 13 residues. V was pared by 6 bases and J by 1 base, with 10 bases between. Germline CDR1 and CDR2: DFQATT and SNEGSKA (reference sequence). CDR3 in DNA: TGCAGTGCGAGCCCTGACAGCAATCAGCCCCAGCATTTT. Its translation is CSASPDSNQPQHF.

This clonotype was seen many times. CDR3 residues: CASSGAGGHQETQYF. The DNA of the CDR3 is TGTGCCAGCAGTGGTGCGGGGGGGCACCAAGAGACCCAGTACTTC. The chain combines TRBV2 with TRBJ2-5; 9 positions agree with TRBD2. CDR1 is SNHLY and CDR2 is FYNNEI in the germline V gene. The CDR3 covers 15 residues. V lost 4 bases and J lost 0; bases outside the gene matches: 3.

This clonotype showed up just a few times. This sequence joins TRBV20-1 and TRBJ2-1, with 13 positions matching TRBD2. The ends lost 6 bases at V and 8 bases at J; junction bases unmatched: 7. Germline-derived CDR1 and CDR2 are DFQATT and SNEGSKA (reference sequence). The CDR3 is made up of 14 amino acids. CDR3: CSALLAGGQDEQFF. The CDR3 DNA reads as TGCAGTGCCCTACTAGCGGGGGGGCAGGATGAGCAGTTCTTC.

V gene TRBV20-1 combines with J gene TRBJ2-2, with 11 positions matching TRBD2. The trim removed 6 bases at V and 3 bases at J, leaving 6 bases unmatched. Germline assignment: CDR1 DFQATT and CDR2 SNEGSKA (reference sequence). The CDR3 is made up of 15 amino acids. The CDR3 region is CSARLAGRYTGELFF. The CDR3 coding sequence is TGCAGTGCAAGACTAGCGGGGAGATACACCGGGGAGCTGTTTTTT.

This clonotype was recorded many times. The V gene is TRBV6-1, the J gene TRBJ1-2; 8 positions match TRBD1. The CDR3 is 12 amino acids. The V gene's germline CDR1 is MNHNS and CDR2 SASEGT. V lost 10 bases and J lost 8; bases outside the gene matches: 9. CDR3 in amino acids: CATDGQGRGYTF. The DNA of the CDR3 is TGTGCCACGGACGGACAGGGTCGGGGCTACACCTTC.

This clonotype showed up just a few times. The V call is TRBV5-8, the J call TRBJ1-3, with D unresolved. This CDR3 contains 13 residues. In germline, CDR1 is SGHTS, CDR2 YDEGEE. Trimming cost V 4 bases and J 3 bases, with 8 bases left between them. The CDR3 nucleotides are TGTGCCAGCAGCCGCTCTCTTGGAAACACCATATATTTT. Its protein product is CASSRSLGNTIYF.

The V call is TRBV7-9, the J call TRBJ2-7, with D possibly matching TRBD1 (7 bases). The CDR3 has 13 amino acids. V was cut by 3 bases and J by 5 bases, with 11 bases left in between. Germline CDR1 SEHNR, CDR2 FQNEAQ (reference sequence). The CDR3 bases are TGTGCCAGCAGCTTGACAGGGAGGAACGAGCAGTACGTC. Its protein product is CASSLTGRNEQYV.

This clonotype was seen only a few times. The J gene is TRBJ2-5, the V gene TRBV27, with 9 bases aligning to TRBD2. Germline V gene sequence: CDR1 MNHEY, CDR2 SMNVEV (reference sequence). With V trimmed by 5 bases and J by 5 bases, 12 bases remained unmatched. This CDR3 contains 16 residues. Here the CDR3 DNA reads TGTGCCAGCAGTCCCTTAGCGGGGGCTTGGTGGGAGACCCAGTACTTC. This gives the protein CASSPLAGAWWETQYF.

This clonotype showed up just a few times. The chain is built from TRBV12-3 or TRBV12-4 and TRBJ2-2; the match to TRBD1 covers 9 bases. This CDR3 has 16 amino acids. Losses at the gene ends were 5 bases for V and 6 bases for J; bases not matched to a gene: 10. CDR3 DNA: TGTGCCAGCAGTCCCACCGGGACAGGGAGGGCCGGGGAGCTGTTTTTT. This codes for CASSPTGTGRAGELFF.

This clonotype was counted ten times or more. J is TRBJ2-2 and V is TRBV4-3; no firm D call. The V gene's germline CDR1 is LGHNA and CDR2 YSLEER. V was cut by 1 base and J by 3 bases, with 12 bases left in between. The CDR3 has 16 amino acids. DNA of the CDR3: TGCGCCAGCAGCCAAGTTGGGCTGTTTGACACCGGGGAGCTGTTTTTT. Its protein is CASSQVGLFDTGELFF.

This clonotype was observed a few times. The rearrangement joins TRBV18 to TRBJ1-1; 8 bases are a match to TRBD1. The length of the CDR3 is 15 residues. With 3 bases clipped from V and 4 bases from J, the junction kept 7 bases outside the gene matches. Germline assignment: CDR1 KGHSH and CDR2 LQKENI. Here the CDR3 DNA reads TGTGCCAGCTCACCCATTCAGGGGGCGGGCACTGAAGCTTTCTTT. As protein: CASSPIQGAGTEAFF.

This chain links TRBV6-2 or TRBV6-3 with TRBJ2-1; 9 nucleotides line up with TRBD2. CDR1 and CDR2 from the germline V gene are MNHEY and SVGEGT. This CDR3 spans 15 amino acids. Germline trimming cut 4 bases from V and 4 bases from J; bases unmatched to any gene: 5. This chain's CDR3 is CASSLAGAQYNEQFF. The DNA for the CDR3 is TGTGCCAGCAGTTTAGCGGGGGCCCAATACAATGAGCAGTTCTTC.

This clonotype was recorded a few times. V gene TRBV20-1 combines with J gene TRBJ1-1; D perhaps matches TRBD1 (6 bases). The CDR3 is made up of 15 amino acids. The germline CDR1 and CDR2 sequences are DFQATT and SNEGSKA (reference sequence). The germline V and J ends were trimmed by 0 bases and 5 bases, with 16 bases remaining between them. The CDR3 reads CSARDQDRKGTEAFF. The CDR3 coding sequence is TGCAGTGCTAGAGACCAAGACAGGAAAGGAACTGAAGCTTTCTTT.

V gene TRBV7-9 combines with J gene TRBJ1-5; a possible D gene is TRBD1 (5 bases). There are 14 residues in the CDR3. Trimming removed 1 base from V and 9 bases from J, with 13 bases in between. Germline values: CDR1 SEHNR, CDR2 FQNEAQ (reference sequence). The CDR3 region is CASSLGGGFWPQHF. In nucleotides, the CDR3 is TGTGCCAGCAGCTTAGGCGGGGGGTTTTGGCCCCAGCATTTT.

V usage is TRBV7-9 and J usage is TRBJ2-5; D possibly corresponds to TRBD1 (5 bases). Germline V gene sequence: CDR1 SEHNR, CDR2 FQNEAQ (reference sequence). This CDR3 contains 15 residues. Between the trimmed V and J ends, which lost 1 base and 5 bases, there was a span of 14 bases. The DNA of the CDR3 is TGTGCCAGCAGCTTAGTTAGGCAGGGCGGCGAGACCCAGTACTTC. It codes for CASSLVRQGGETQYF. Looking up the rest from reference TRBV7-9 and TRBJ2-5 gives the full variable domain: DTGVSQNPRHKITKRGQNVTFRCDPISEHNRLYWYRQTLGQGPEFLTYFQNEAQLEKSRLLSDRFSAERPKGSFSTLEIQRTEQGDSAMYLCASSLVRQGGETQYFGPGTRLLVL.

This chain connects TRBV7-2 to TRBJ1-5; D call uncertain. The CDR3 runs to 13 residues. Between the trimmed V and J ends, which lost 3 bases and 5 bases, there was a span of 8 bases. In germline, CDR1 is SGHTA, CDR2 FQGNSA. For the CDR3, the DNA is TGTGCCAGCAGCTTTATAAGGGATCAGCCCCAGCATTTT. Its protein product is CASSFIRDQPQHF.

The chain couples TRBV11-3 to TRBJ2-1, with TRBD2 as a possible D gene (6 bases). V was shortened by 5 bases and J by 7 bases, with 12 bases between the two germline ends. Germline CDR1 is SGHNT and CDR2 is YENEEA. The CDR3 runs 13 residues. The CDR3 protein is CASSLRGSNEQFF. In DNA form, the CDR3 reads TGTGCCAGCAGCCTGCGGGGAAGTAATGAGCAGTTCTTC. Full variable domain (remainder filled in from reference TRBV11-3 and TRBJ2-1): EAGVVQSPRYKIIEKKQPVAFWCNPISGHNTLYWYLQNLGQGPELLIRYENEEAVDDSQLPKDRFSAERLKGVDSTLKIQPAELGDSAVYLCASSLRGSNEQFFGPGTRLTVL.

Only a few counts were recorded for this clonotype. The chain has TRBV27 and TRBJ2-2; 8 positions match TRBD1. The J segment lost 5 bases and the V segment lost 5 bases, leaving 16 bases of the junction unmatched. Looked up from germline, CDR1 is MNHEY and CDR2 is SMNVEV (reference sequence). The CDR3 is 18 residues long. As DNA, the CDR3 is TGTGCCAGCAGTCCATACCTTCCAGGGGGCGGCGGGACCGGGGAGCTGTTTTTT. Translated, it gives CASSPYLPGGGGTGELFF.

The rearrangement joins TRBV5-1 to TRBJ1-1; D not resolved. In germline, CDR1 is SGHRS, CDR2 YFSETQ. The V gene lost 4 bases and the J gene lost 5 bases, with 18 bases spanning the gap. The CDR3 runs to 15 residues. The CDR3 reads CASSPPPVVGTEAFF. In DNA, the CDR3 is TGCGCCAGCAGCCCTCCCCCCGTTGTGGGTACTGAAGCTTTCTTT.

The chain has TRBV5-1 and TRBJ2-1, with 13 positions matching TRBD2. Germline assignment: CDR1 SGHRS and CDR2 YFSETQ. J gave up 6 bases and V 8 bases, and 8 bases lay outside the gene matches. This CDR3 spans 15 amino acids. CDR3 in DNA: TGCGCCAGTGGGACTAGCGGGGATCTTGGCAATGAGCAGTTCTTC. Residues: CASGTSGDLGNEQFF.